These T cell receptor beta chains were read from a single sample in a study of human T cells and chemical hapten exposure. TCRdb reprocessed the reads with MiXCR, giving one entry per CDR3 protein. The table lists fewer than 150,000 distinct CDR3 sequences, less than 10% of them singletons. Sequenced: whole blood. The origin of the receptors is a human donor in good health. Some clones in this sample may be carry-over from other donors' samples. Both conserved end residues are part of each CDR3. A D gene is named only where the DNA matches it firmly. Rows give clone size only sometimes, using once, few, many, or a class for an expanded clone.

abundance,j_gene,v_gene,d_gene,CDR3aa,CDR3nt
many,TRBJ1-2,TRBV20-1,NA,CSAPDSQHGYTF,TGCAGTGCTCCCGACAGCCAGCATGGCTACACCTTC
many,TRBJ1-5,TRBV6-6,TRBD1,CASSYSTGVGQPQHF,TGTGCCAGCAGTTACTCGACAGGGGTAGGCCAGCCCCAGCATTTT
NA,TRBJ2-4,TRBV7-2,TRBD2,CASSQDFGAGGDIQYF,TGTGCCAGCAGCCAGGATTTTGGAGCGGGAGGAGACATTCAGTACTTC
few,TRBJ2-7,TRBV18,NA,CASSPGAGPSYEQYF,TGTGCCAGCTCACCAGGGGCGGGCCCCTCCTACGAGCAGTACTTC
few,TRBJ1-2,TRBV5-5,TRBD1,CASSRDRAWGYTF,TGTGCCAGCAGCCGGGACAGGGCCTGGGGCTACACCTTC
many,TRBJ2-1,TRBV11-2,NA,CASSLRRGTYNEQFF,TGTGCCAGCAGCTTAAGGAGGGGCACATACAATGAGCAGTTCTTC
few,TRBJ1-1,TRBV7-9,NA,CASSRYRDGEAFF,TGTGCCAGCAGCAGATACAGGGATGGTGAAGCTTTCTTT
NA,TRBJ1-1,TRBV27,TRBD1,CASSSGQGAAEAFF,TGTGCCAGCAGTTCAGGGCAGGGGGCTGCTGAAGCTTTCTTT
few,TRBJ2-2,TRBV6-4,TRBD1,CASSDRRTGPTGELFF,TGTGCCAGCAGCGATCGGAGGACAGGGCCCACCGGGGAGCTGTTTTTT
many,TRBJ1-1,TRBV29-1,NA,CSVESAVNQNTEAFF,TGCAGCGTTGAGTCGGCCGTAAACCAGAACACTGAAGCTTTCTTT
many,TRBJ1-2,TRBV3-1,NA,CASSQDTAAVNDYGYTF,TGTGCCAGCAGCCAAGATACGGCGGCAGTTAATGACTATGGCTACACCTTC